This passage covers 14 T cell receptor beta chains from one sample sequenced in a study of T cells after yellow fever vaccination. MiXCR, run by TCRdb on the 5' RACE reads, gives a single entry per CDR3 protein. The sample comprises about 340,000 distinct CDR3 sequences, around 13% of which are singletons, and 3.2% rests with the top ten. The sample was CD4+ T cells sorted from PBMCs, taken 15 days after the yellow fever booster vaccination. The receptors derive from a man aged 18 to 30 who received the YFV17D yellow fever vaccine.

The gene calls are TRBV10-3 and TRBJ1-2, with 7 bases aligning to TRBD1. The V gene's germline CDR1 is ENHRY and CDR2 SYGVKD. Germline trimming cut 3 bases from V and 6 bases from J; bases unmatched to any gene: 13. The CDR3 totals 16 residues. The CDR3 DNA reads TGTGCCATCAGTGACCCGCGACAGGGAACGTTCGATGGCTACACCTTC. The encoded protein is CAISDPRQGTFDGYTF.

This clonotype has a count of ten or more. The chain recombines TRBV28 with TRBJ1-5, with TRBD1 as a possible D gene (6 bases). This CDR3 contains 15 residues. Trimming took off 7 bases at V and 2 bases at J, with 15 bases between the two ends. Germline V lookup: CDR1 MDHEN, CDR2 SYDVKM. CDR3 amino acids: CASTGGGQGNQPQHF. The CDR3 DNA reads TGTGCCAGCACCGGCGGGGGGCAAGGCAATCAGCCCCAGCATTTT.

This clonotype showed up just a few times. The V gene is TRBV5-1, the J gene TRBJ2-5; D uncertain. In germline, CDR1 is SGHRS, CDR2 YFSETQ. This CDR3 region has 16 residues. Between the trimmed V and J ends, which lost 7 bases and 2 bases, there was a span of 21 bases. CDR3 in DNA: TGCGCCAGCCACACCCTCCCGGGCGGCGGACAAGAGACCCAGTACTTC. It encodes CASHTLPGGGQETQYF.

The V gene is TRBV20-1, the J gene TRBJ2-3, with TRBD2 matching 8 bases. Germline V gene data show CDR1 as DFQATT and CDR2 as SNEGSKA (reference sequence). J was trimmed by 2 bases and V by 3 bases; bases with no gene match: 4. This CDR3 spans 14 amino acids. The CDR3 DNA reads TGCAGTGCTAGCGGGGGGGGTGACACAGATACGCAGTATTTT. It encodes CSASGGGDTDTQYF.

V gene TRBV7-2 combines with J gene TRBJ1-1; D not resolved. The V gene lost 7 bases and the J gene lost 4 bases, with 13 bases spanning the gap. Germline lookup yields CDR1 SGHTA and CDR2 FQGNSA. This CDR3 has 13 residues. The CDR3 loop is CASTGQPGTEAFF. CDR3 coding DNA: TGTGCCAGCACGGGCCAGCCTGGCACTGAAGCTTTCTTT. Using reference TRBV7-2 and TRBJ1-1 for the parts outside the CDR3, the full variable domain is GAGVSQSPSNKVTEKGKDVELRCDPISGHTALYWYRQSLGQGLEFLIYFQGNSAPDKSGLPSDRFSAERTGGSVSTLTIQRTQQEDSAVYLCASTGQPGTEAFFGQGTRLTVV.

This clonotype was detected ten times or more. The chain uses TRBV27 and TRBJ1-2; D call uncertain. The length of the CDR3 is 12 residues. CDR1 MNHEY and CDR2 SMNVEV come from the germline V gene (reference sequence). Trimming removed 5 bases from V and 3 bases from J, with 7 bases in between. The CDR3 is CASSDRYYGYTF. Written as DNA, the CDR3 is TGTGCCAGCAGTGACCGCTACTATGGCTACACCTTC.

This rearrangement joins TRBV12-3 or TRBV12-4 to TRBJ2-4; D tentatively reads TRBD1 or TRBD2 (5 bases each). This CDR3 is built from 13 residues. V was trimmed by 7 bases and J by 0 bases, leaving 7 bases between them. In DNA, the CDR3 is TGTGCCAGCATGGGGGTAGCCAAAAACATTCAGTACTTC. This translates into CASMGVAKNIQYF.

J is TRBJ2-2 and V is TRBV20-1; D uncertain. This CDR3 comprises 13 residues. V lost 1 base and J lost 7, with 10 bases in between. Germline V gene data show CDR1 as DFQATT and CDR2 as SNEGSKA (reference sequence). CDR3 sequence reads: CSARGLRHGELFF. The CDR3 DNA follows: TGCAGTGCTAGAGGCCTCCGGCACGGGGAGCTGTTTTTT.

The chain recombines TRBV20-1 with TRBJ2-7, with 7 bases matching TRBD1. The V gene end was trimmed by 6 bases and the J gene end by 3 bases; junction bases not matched to a gene: 11. The CDR3 consists of 14 residues. Germline V CDR1 and CDR2: DFQATT, SNEGSKA (reference sequence). DNA of the CDR3: TGCAGTGCAACTACGCCCGGGACAGTCTACGAGCAGTACTTC. Protein: CSATTPGTVYEQYF.

The chain has TRBV5-6 and TRBJ2-5; 7 nucleotides line up with TRBD1. V lost 4 bases and J lost 6; bases outside the gene matches: 12. Germline assignment: CDR1 SGHDT and CDR2 YYEEEE. The CDR3 covers 15 residues. CDR3 amino acids: CASSPTTGPGQTQYF. The CDR3 DNA is TGTGCCAGCAGCCCTACGACAGGGCCCGGTCAGACCCAGTACTTC.

This clonotype was observed a handful of times. The chain recombines TRBV25-1 with TRBJ2-2; 10 bases are a match to TRBD2. CDR1 MGHDK and CDR2 SYGVNS come from the germline V gene. There are 17 residues in the CDR3. V gave up 1 base and J gave up 5 bases; unmatched junction bases: 7. CDR3: CASSESIAGGLTGELFF. The CDR3 bases are TGTGCCAGCAGTGAATCAATAGCGGGGGGTCTTACCGGGGAGCTGTTTTTT.

The gene calls are TRBV20-1 and TRBJ2-5, with 9 nucleotides matching TRBD2. Germline V gives CDR1 DFQATT, CDR2 SNEGSKA (reference sequence). Trimming removed 5 bases from V and 4 bases from J; junction bases left unmatched: 8. This CDR3 has 14 residues. CDR3 residues: CSAPAGGLRETQYF. In nucleotides, the CDR3 is TGCAGTGCTCCCGCGGGGGGGCTACGAGAGACCCAGTACTTC.

The genes are TRBV6-5 and TRBJ1-2; D might be TRBD1 (5 bases). The CDR3 has 15 residues. Germline loops: CDR1 MNHEY, CDR2 SVGAGI. Trimming shortened V by 6 bases and J by 2 bases, and 16 bases separated the two germline ends. CDR3 DNA: TGTGCCAGCAGCTCCCGGGGACTTCTCAACTATGGCTACACCTTC. Its protein is CASSSRGLLNYGYTF.

This rearrangement joins TRBV6-5 to TRBJ1-1; unclear D gene. The CDR3 is made up of 13 amino acids. Per germline, CDR1 MNHEY and CDR2 SVGAGI. The V end lost 3 bases, the J end lost 1 base, and 6 bases lay between the germline ends. The CDR3 nucleotides are TGTGCCAGCAGTTATATCAGGAACACTGAAGCTTTCTTT. It yields the protein CASSYIRNTEAFF.